Only a few counts were recorded for the clone carrying this T cell receptor beta chain. The antigen remains undetermined. Each CDR3 protein is one row after TCRdb ran MiXCR on the RT-PCR reads. The data contain some 480,000 distinct CDR3 sequences, approximately 11% of them singletons. The entry originates in a study of response to subunit inactivated influenza vaccine. General study results and limits: Authors suggested each seasonal flu vaccination may recruit only limited numbers of new T cells.

The clonotype was recovered from a man aged 50-60 years who received an inactivated influenza vaccine. The sample in question was PBMCs from blood, obtained about 6 weeks after vaccination.

Here the CDR3 DNA reads TGTGCCAGCTCACAGGGAGTGAGGGAGACCCAGTACTTC. It codes for CASSQGVRETQYF. The V and J genes are TRBV7-2 and TRBJ2-5; D perhaps matches TRBD1 (6 bases). With 8 bases removed from V and 5 bases from J, the gap between germline ends came to 15 bases. This CDR3 comprises 13 residues. Germline V gives CDR1 SGHTA, CDR2 FQGNSA.